A selection of T cell receptor beta chains follows, all from one sample in a study of PD-L1 blockade in urothelial cancer. Sequenced by immunoSEQ multiplex PCR; TCRdb stores in-frame clones only, minus some. The table shows about 57,000 clones, with 86% occurring only once. The sequencing used PBMCs, collected around atezolizumab (anti-PD-L1) treatment. These receptors were taken from a man in his fifties with urothelial cancer. The CDR3 runs from the conserved cysteine through the conserved F or W. D genes are given only for firm matches. Size tells how often a clone was seen (once, few, many) or the class of an expanded clone, and some rows leave it out.

v_gene	d_gene	j_gene	abundance	CDR3aa	CDR3nt
TRBV7-2	TRBD1	TRBJ1-2	.	CASSSQPGTGGFGYTF	TGTGCCAGCAGCTCACAGCCCGGGACAGGGGGGTTTGGCTACACCTTC
TRBV5-1	TRBD1	TRBJ2-3	.	CASSLGQGAPTDTQYF	TGCGCCAGCAGCTTGGGACAGGGGGCCCCCACAGATACGCAGTATTTT
TRBV18	.	TRBJ2-7	.	CASSPRADEQYF	TGTGCCAGCTCACCCAGGGCCGACGAGCAGTACTTC
TRBV29-1	TRBD1	TRBJ2-1	.	CSVEQDRTPYNEQFF	TGCAGCGTTGAGCAGGACAGGACCCCCTACAATGAGCAGTTCTTC
TRBV4-1	.	TRBJ1-5	.	CASSEATGGQPQHF	TGCGCCAGTAGCGAGGCCACGGGGGGGCAGCCCCAGCATTTT
TRBV2	TRBD2	TRBJ2-1	.	CASSARGLAISSSYNEQFF	TGTGCCAGCAGTGCGCGTGGACTAGCTATCTCGAGCTCCTACAATGAGCAGTTCTTC
TRBV29-1	.	TRBJ2-7	.	CSGTVFYEQYF	TGCAGCGGCACAGTGTTCTACGAGCAGTACTTC
TRBV18	.	TRBJ2-7	.	CASSPRSTGQGEQYF	TGTGCCAGCTCACCGAGGTCGACAGGCCAGGGCGAGCAGTACTTC
TRBV4-1	.	TRBJ1-2	.	CASSQEGQIYGYTF	TGCGCCAGCAGCCAAGAGGGGCAGATCTATGGCTACACCTTC
TRBV28	TRBD1	TRBJ2-7	.	CASSSYGQGPYEQYF	TGTGCCAGCAGTTCTTATGGACAGGGGCCCTACGAGCAGTACTTC
TRBV19	.	TRBJ1-2	.	CASSTPQTRGYTF	TGTGCCAGTAGTACACCCCAAACGAGAGGCTACACCTTC
TRBV28	TRBD1	TRBJ1-1	.	CASSFPKGQGAWTEAFF	TGTGCCAGCAGTTTTCCAAAAGGACAGGGGGCTTGGACTGAAGCTTTCTTT
TRBV5-4	.	TRBJ1-2	once	CASSTPTAASYGYTF	TGTGCCAGCAGCACACCGACAGCCGCAAGCTATGGCTACACCTTC
TRBV28	.	TRBJ1-2	.	CASSPPRGEGYTF	TGTGCCAGCAGTCCCCCCCGAGGCGAGGGCTACACCTTC
TRBV6-5	.	TRBJ2-7	.	CASSYSTFSYEQYF	TGTGCCAGCAGTTACTCAACATTCTCCTACGAGCAGTACTTC
TRBV5-4	.	TRBJ2-1	.	CASSLGGVVNNEQFF	TGTGCCAGCAGCTTGGGAGGAGTTGTTAACAATGAGCAGTTCTTC
TRBV5-8	TRBD2	TRBJ2-5	.	CASSRPASGSGETQYF	TGTGCCAGCAGCAGGCCGGCTAGCGGGAGTGGAGAGACCCAGTACTTC
TRBV5-8	.	TRBJ1-1	.	CASSLDSVNTEAFF	TGTGCCAGCAGCCTAGACAGCGTGAACACTGAAGCTTTCTTT
TRBV5-1	.	TRBJ2-1	.	CASKDSYNEQFF	TGCGCCAGCAAGGACTCTTACAATGAGCAGTTCTTC
TRBV6-1	.	TRBJ1-1	.	CASRIQGWDTEAFF	TGTGCCAGCAGAATACAGGGCTGGGACACTGAAGCTTTCTTT
TRBV18	TRBD2	TRBJ2-6	many	CASSPVSGTRLRSGANVLTF	TGTGCCAGCTCACCGGTATCCGGGACTAGGCTTCGCTCTGGGGCCAACGTCCTGACTTTC
TRBV6-1	.	TRBJ2-1	.	CASPVGPNSYNEQFF	TGTGCCAGTCCTGTGGGGCCAAACTCCTACAATGAGCAGTTCTTC
TRBV15	.	TRBJ2-7	few	CATSRPGQEQYF	TGTGCCACCAGCAGACCTGGACAGGAGCAGTACTTC
TRBV6-1	.	TRBJ1-5	.	CASIQELGNQPQHF	TGTGCCAGCATACAGGAACTGGGCAATCAGCCCCAGCATTTT
TRBV9	TRBD1	TRBJ2-7	.	CASSPRTYPGTEPYEQYF	TGTGCCAGCAGCCCCAGAACTTACCCCGGGACAGAGCCCTACGAGCAGTACTTC
TRBV2	.	TRBJ2-7	.	CASRVNRDTYEQYF	TGTGCCAGCAGGGTCAACAGGGATACATACGAGCAGTACTTC
TRBV28	TRBD2	TRBJ2-7	.	CASSPIGGGWRSYEQYF	TGTGCCAGCAGTCCGATTGGGGGGGGGTGGAGGTCCTACGAGCAGTACTTC
TRBV10-3	TRBD1	TRBJ2-7	few	CATHPRGQTSYEQYF	TGTGCCACCCACCCCCGGGGACAGACCTCCTACGAGCAGTACTTC
TRBV9	TRBD2	TRBJ2-2	.	CASSVGGGPGELFF	TGTGCCAGCAGCGTAGGGGGGGGTCCCGGGGAGCTGTTTTTT
TRBV27	.	TRBJ1-2	.	CASSLSHPRLQGYTF	TGTGCCAGCAGTTTATCGCATCCACGACTTCAGGGCTACACCTTC
TRBV10-3	TRBD2	TRBJ2-7	.	CATSILAGEGEQYF	TGTGCCACCTCCATACTAGCGGGAGAGGGCGAGCAGTACTTC
TRBV5-5	TRBD1	TRBJ1-5	.	CASSFTGGEGQPQHF	TGTGCCAGCAGCTTTACAGGGGGCGAGGGTCAGCCCCAGCATTTT
TRBV5-4	.	TRBJ1-1	.	CASSPESEGGRRNTEAFF	TGTGCCAGCAGCCCTGAGAGCGAAGGAGGTCGTAGGAACACTGAAGCTTTCTTT
TRBV6-5	TRBD2	TRBJ2-7	.	CASQLAGGREQYF	TGTGCCAGCCAACTAGCGGGAGGGCGAGAGCAGTACTTC
TRBV7-9	.	TRBJ2-1	.	CASSLTLRVAVNEQFF	TGTGCCAGCAGCCTAACCCTCCGAGTTGCTGTAAATGAGCAGTTCTTC
TRBV21-1	.	TRBJ1-3	.	CASNNQGNTIYF	TGTGCCAGCAACAACCAGGGAAACACCATATATTTT
TRBV5-1	.	TRBJ1-4	.	CASSFTSGLANEKLFF	TGCGCCAGCAGCTTTACATCGGGGTTAGCTAATGAAAAACTGTTTTTT
TRBV19	.	TRBJ2-5	.	CASTWAVGETQYF	TGTGCCAGTACGTGGGCCGTGGGAGAGACCCAGTACTTC
TRBV27	.	TRBJ1-1	.	CASSFAGNTEAFF	TGTGCCAGCAGTTTTGCGGGGAACACTGAAGCTTTCTTT
TRBV28	TRBD1	TRBJ1-3	.	CASSLGTGNTIYF	TGTGCCAGCAGTCTTGGGACAGGGAACACCATATATTTT
TRBV5-4	.	TRBJ2-7	.	CASSLYNRDYEQYF	TGTGCCAGCAGCTTGTATAACAGAGACTACGAGCAGTACTTC
TRBV5-1	.	TRBJ2-7	once	CASSSPSGSYEQYF	TGCGCCAGCAGCTCTCCTTCGGGCTCCTACGAGCAGTACTTC
TRBV27	TRBD2	TRBJ2-1	.	CASSSRGVAGGVEQFF	TGTGCCAGCAGTTCCCGGGGGGTAGCGGGAGGTGTGGAGCAGTTCTTC
TRBV5-4	TRBD2	TRBJ2-1	.	CASSRLAGVNEQFF	TGTGCCAGCAGTCGGCTAGCGGGAGTAAATGAGCAGTTCTTC
TRBV30	.	TRBJ1-1	.	CAWSVQGVEAFF	TGTGCCTGGAGTGTACAGGGAGTTGAAGCTTTCTTT
TRBV5-1	TRBD2	TRBJ2-7	.	CASSLGASGIGEQYF	TGCGCCAGCAGCTTGGGAGCTAGCGGGATAGGGGAGCAGTACTTC
TRBV6-6	TRBD2	TRBJ2-1	.	CASKAGSYNEQFF	TGTGCCAGCAAAGCGGGGAGTTACAATGAGCAGTTCTTC
TRBV30	.	TRBJ1-2	few	CAWSEELGLRGYTF	TGTGCCTGGAGTGAAGAACTCGGTTTACGTGGCTACACCTTC
TRBV4-1	TRBD2	TRBJ2-3	.	CASSQVVRLAGGPGVTDTQYF	TGCGCCAGCAGCCAAGTCGTAAGGCTAGCGGGAGGGCCCGGTGTCACAGATACGCAGTATTTT
TRBV5-8	.	TRBJ2-3	.	CASSLAGIRTDTQYF	TGTGCCAGCAGCTTGGCCGGGATCCGCACAGATACGCAGTATTTT
TRBV11-2	TRBD1	TRBJ1-2	.	CASSLASGGAHGYTF	TGTGCCAGCAGCTTAGCGTCAGGGGGCGCTCATGGCTACACCTTC
TRBV5-4	.	TRBJ2-7	.	CASSLEDTSYEQYF	TGTGCCAGCAGCTTGGAGGACACTTCCTACGAGCAGTACTTC
TRBV29-1	TRBD2	TRBJ2-5	.	CSVRTSGQETQYF	TGCAGCGTGCGGACTAGCGGACAAGAGACCCAGTACTTC